These 2 T cell receptor beta chains came from one sample sequenced in a study of Tregs in tolerant kidney transplant recipients. Here immunoSEQ multiplex PCR was the method, and the copy in TCRdb shows in-frame clones only, minus some. The sample has 90,000 to 150,000 clones, roughly nine tenths seen once; the top ten hold around 0.58%. The sequencing sample was made of CD4+ T cells from blood. The receptors come from a human donor in good health.

The rearrangement uses TRBV7-2 and TRBJ2-1; 7 bases agree with TRBD2. Germline V gene sequence: CDR1 SGHTA, CDR2 FQGNSA. The junction had 8 bases not matched to a gene; V was cut back by 1 base and J by 5 bases. CDR3 length equals 16 residues. The CDR3 bases are TGTGCCAGCAGCTTAGGGCTAGCGGTTAGGAACAATGAGCAGTTCTTC. Translation gives CASSLGLAVRNNEQFF.

This clone was seen just once. V and J are TRBV15 and TRBJ1-1; 7 nucleotides match TRBD1. Per the germline V gene, CDR1 is LNHNV and CDR2 is YYDKDF (reference sequence). The J segment lost 1 base and the V segment lost 5 bases, leaving 10 bases of the junction unmatched. The CDR3 length is 16 residues. In DNA form, the CDR3 reads TGTGCCACCAGCGTATGGGACAGATTCTCGAACACTGAAGCTTTCTTT. Protein sequence: CATSVWDRFSNTEAFF.